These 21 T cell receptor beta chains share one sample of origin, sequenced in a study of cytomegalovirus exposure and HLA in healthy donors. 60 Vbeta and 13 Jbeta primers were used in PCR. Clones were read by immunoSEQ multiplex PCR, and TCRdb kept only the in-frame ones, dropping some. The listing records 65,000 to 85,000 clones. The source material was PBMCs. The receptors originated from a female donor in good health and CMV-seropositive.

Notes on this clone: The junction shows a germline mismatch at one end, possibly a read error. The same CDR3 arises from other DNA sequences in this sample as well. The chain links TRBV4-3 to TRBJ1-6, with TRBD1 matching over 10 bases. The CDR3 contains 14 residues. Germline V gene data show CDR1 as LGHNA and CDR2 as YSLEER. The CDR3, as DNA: TGCGCCAGCACCTTCGGACAGGGGGGTTCACCCCTACACTTT. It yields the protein CASTFGQGGSPLHF.

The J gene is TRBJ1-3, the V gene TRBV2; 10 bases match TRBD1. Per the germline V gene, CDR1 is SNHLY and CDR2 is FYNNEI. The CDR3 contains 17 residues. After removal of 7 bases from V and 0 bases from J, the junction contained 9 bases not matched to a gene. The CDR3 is CASKDEWTGGSGNTIYF. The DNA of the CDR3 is TGTGCCAGCAAGGACGAATGGACAGGGGGCTCTGGAAACACCATATATTTT.

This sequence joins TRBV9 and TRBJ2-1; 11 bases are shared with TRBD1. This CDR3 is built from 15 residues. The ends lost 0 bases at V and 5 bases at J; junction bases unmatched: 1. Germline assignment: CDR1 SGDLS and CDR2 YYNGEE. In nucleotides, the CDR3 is TGTGCCAGCAGCGTAGTGGGACAGGGGGACAATGAGCAGTTCTTC. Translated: CASSVVGQGDNEQFF.

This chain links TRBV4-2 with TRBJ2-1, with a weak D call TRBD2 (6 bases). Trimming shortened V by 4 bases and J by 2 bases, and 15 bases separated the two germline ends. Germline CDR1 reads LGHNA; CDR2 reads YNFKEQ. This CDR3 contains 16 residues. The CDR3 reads CASSRGADGTYNEQFF. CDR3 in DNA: TGTGCCAGCAGCCGCGGGGCCGACGGAACCTACAATGAGCAGTTCTTC.

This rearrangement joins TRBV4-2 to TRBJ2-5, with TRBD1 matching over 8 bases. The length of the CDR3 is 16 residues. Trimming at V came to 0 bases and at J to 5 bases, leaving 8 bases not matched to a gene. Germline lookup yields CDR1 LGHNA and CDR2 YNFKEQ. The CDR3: CASSQDAGGLGETQYF. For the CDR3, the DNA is TGTGCCAGCAGCCAAGATGCAGGGGGCTTAGGGGAGACCCAGTACTTC.

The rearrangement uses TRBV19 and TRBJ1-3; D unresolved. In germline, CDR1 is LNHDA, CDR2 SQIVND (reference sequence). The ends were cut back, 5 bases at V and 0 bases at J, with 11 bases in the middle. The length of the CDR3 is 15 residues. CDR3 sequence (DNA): TGTGCCAGTAGTCCAACCCGGGGCTCTGGAAACACCATATATTTT. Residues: CASSPTRGSGNTIYF.

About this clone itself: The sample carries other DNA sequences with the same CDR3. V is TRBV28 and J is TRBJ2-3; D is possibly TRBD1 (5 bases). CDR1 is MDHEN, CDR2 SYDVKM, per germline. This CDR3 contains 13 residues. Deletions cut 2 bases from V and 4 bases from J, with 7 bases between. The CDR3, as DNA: TGTGCCAGCAGTTTACAGGGTCCAGATACGCAGTATTTT. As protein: CASSLQGPDTQYF. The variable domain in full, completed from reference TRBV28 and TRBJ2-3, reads DVKVTQSSRYLVKRTGEKVFLECVQDMDHENMFWYRQDPGLGLRLIYFSYDVKMKEKGDIPEGYSVSREKKERFSLILESASTNQTSMYLCASSLQGPDTQYFGPGTRLTVL.

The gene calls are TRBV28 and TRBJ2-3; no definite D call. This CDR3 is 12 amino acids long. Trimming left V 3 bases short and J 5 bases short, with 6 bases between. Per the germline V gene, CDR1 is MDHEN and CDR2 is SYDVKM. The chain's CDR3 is CASSFLGDTQYF. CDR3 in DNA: TGTGCCAGCAGTTTCCTAGGAGATACGCAGTATTTT.

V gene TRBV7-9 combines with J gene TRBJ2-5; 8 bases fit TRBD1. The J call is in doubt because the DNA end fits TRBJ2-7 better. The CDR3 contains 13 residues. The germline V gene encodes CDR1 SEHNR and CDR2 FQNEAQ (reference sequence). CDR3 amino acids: CASSDRGDDEQYF. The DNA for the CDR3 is TGTGCCAGCAGCGACAGGGGAGACGACGAGCAGTACTTC.

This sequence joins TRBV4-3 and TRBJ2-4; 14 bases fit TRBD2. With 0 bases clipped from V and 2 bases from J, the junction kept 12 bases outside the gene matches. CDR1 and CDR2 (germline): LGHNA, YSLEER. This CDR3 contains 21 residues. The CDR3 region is CASSQDSGLAGVSSPKNIQYF. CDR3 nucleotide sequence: TGCGCCAGCAGCCAAGACTCGGGACTAGCGGGAGTCAGCTCCCCCAAAAACATTCAGTACTTC.

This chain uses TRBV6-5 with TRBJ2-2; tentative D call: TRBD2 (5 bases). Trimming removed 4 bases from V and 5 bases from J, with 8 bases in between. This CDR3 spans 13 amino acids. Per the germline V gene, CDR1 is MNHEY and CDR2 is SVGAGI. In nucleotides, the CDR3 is TGTGCCAGCAGTTCCGGGGATACCGGGGAGCTGTTTTTT. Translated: CASSSGDTGELFF.

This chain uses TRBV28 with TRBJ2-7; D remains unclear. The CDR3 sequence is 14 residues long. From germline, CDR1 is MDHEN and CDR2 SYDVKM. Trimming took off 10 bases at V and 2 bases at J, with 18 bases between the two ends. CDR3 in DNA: TGTGCCACCACCCCAGCTCTCCTAGCCTACGAGCAGTACTTC. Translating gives CATTPALLAYEQYF.

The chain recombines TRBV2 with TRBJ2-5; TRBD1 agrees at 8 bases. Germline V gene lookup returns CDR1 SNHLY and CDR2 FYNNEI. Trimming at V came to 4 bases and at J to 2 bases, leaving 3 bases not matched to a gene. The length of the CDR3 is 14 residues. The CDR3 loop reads CASSVDRGQETQYF. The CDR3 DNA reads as TGTGCCAGCAGTGTTGACAGGGGACAAGAGACCCAGTACTTC. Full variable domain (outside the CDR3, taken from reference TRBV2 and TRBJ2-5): EPEVTQTPSHQVTQMGQEVILRCVPISNHLYFYWYRQILGQKVEFLVSFYNNEISEKSEIFDDQFSVERPDGSNFTLKIRSTKLEDSAMYFCASSVDRGQETQYFGPGTRLLVL.

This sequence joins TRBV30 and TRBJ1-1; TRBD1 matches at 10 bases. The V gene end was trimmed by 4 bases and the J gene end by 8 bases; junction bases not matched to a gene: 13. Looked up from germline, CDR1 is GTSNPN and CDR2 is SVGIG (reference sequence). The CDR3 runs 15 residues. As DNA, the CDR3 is TGTGCCTGGACTAGGGACAGGGGTTTTTTGCCCGAAGCTTTCTTT. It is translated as CAWTRDRGFLPEAFF. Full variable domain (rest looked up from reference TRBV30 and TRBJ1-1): SQTIHQWPATLVQPVGSPLSLECTVEGTSNPNLYWYRQAAGRGLQLLFYSVGIGQISSEVPQNLSASRPQDRQFILSSKKLLLSDSGFYLCAWTRDRGFLPEAFFGQGTRLTVV.

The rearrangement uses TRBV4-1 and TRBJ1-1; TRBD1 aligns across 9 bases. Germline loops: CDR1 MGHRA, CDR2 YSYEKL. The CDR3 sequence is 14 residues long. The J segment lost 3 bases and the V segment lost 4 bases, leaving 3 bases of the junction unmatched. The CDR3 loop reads CASSLRDRDTEAFF. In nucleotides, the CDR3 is TGCGCCAGCAGCCTTAGGGACAGGGACACTGAAGCTTTCTTT.

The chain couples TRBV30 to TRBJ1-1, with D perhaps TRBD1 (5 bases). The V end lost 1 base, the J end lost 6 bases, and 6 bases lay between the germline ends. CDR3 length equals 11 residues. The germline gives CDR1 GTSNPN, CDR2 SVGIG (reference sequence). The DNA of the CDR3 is TGTGCCTGGAGTGGGGGGGCTGAAGCTTTCTTT. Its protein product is CAWSGGAEAFF.

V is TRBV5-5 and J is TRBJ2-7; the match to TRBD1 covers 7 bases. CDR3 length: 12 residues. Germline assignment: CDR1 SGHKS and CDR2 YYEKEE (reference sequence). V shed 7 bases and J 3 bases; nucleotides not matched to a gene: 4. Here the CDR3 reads CASRDRDYEQYF. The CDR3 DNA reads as TGTGCCAGCCGGGACAGAGACTACGAGCAGTACTTC.

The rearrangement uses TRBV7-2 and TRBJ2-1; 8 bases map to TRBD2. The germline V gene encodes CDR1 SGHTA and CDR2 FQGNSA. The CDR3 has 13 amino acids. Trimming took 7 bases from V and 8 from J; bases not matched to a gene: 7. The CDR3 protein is CASTTSGSHEQFF. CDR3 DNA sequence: TGTGCCAGCACCACCAGCGGGAGCCATGAGCAGTTCTTC.

CDR3 DNA: TGTGCCATCAGTGCAGCGGACACTGAAGCTTTCTTT. Translation gives CAISAADTEAFF. This chain links TRBV10-3 with TRBJ1-1; D uncertain. The CDR3 totals 12 residues. Germline V gene data show CDR1 as ENHRY and CDR2 as SYGVKD. Trimming removed 4 bases from V and 3 bases from J, with 6 bases in between.

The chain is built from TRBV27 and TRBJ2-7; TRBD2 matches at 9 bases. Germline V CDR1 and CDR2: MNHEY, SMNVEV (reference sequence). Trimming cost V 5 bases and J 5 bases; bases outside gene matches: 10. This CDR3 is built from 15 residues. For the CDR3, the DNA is TGTGCCAGCAGTCCCCGACGGGCGGGGGGGCACGAGCAGTACTTC. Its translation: CASSPRRAGGHEQYF.

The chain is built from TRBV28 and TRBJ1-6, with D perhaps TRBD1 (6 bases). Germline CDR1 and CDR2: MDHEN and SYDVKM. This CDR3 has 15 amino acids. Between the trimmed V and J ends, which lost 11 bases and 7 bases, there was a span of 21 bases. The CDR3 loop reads CASQQGPNRNSPLHF. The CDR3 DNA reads TGTGCCTCACAACAGGGCCCTAACCGAAATTCACCCCTCCACTTT.